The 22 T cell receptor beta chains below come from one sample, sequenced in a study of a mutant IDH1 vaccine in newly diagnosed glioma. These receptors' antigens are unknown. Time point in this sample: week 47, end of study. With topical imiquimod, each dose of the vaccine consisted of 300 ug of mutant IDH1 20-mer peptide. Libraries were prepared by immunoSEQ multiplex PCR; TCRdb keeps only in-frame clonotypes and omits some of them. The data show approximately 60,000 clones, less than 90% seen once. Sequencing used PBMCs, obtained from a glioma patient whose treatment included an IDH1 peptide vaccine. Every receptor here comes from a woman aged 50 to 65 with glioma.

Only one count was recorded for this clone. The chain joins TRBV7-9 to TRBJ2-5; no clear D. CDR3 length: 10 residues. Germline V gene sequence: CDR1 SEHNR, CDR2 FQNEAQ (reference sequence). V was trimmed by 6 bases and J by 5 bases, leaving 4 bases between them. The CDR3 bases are TGTGCCAGCAGTAAGGAGACCCAGTACTTC. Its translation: CASSKETQYF.

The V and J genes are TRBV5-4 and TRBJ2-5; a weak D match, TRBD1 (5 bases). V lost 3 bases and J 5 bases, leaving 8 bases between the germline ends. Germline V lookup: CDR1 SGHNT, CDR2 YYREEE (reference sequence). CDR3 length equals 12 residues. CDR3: CASSWGGETQYF. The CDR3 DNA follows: TGTGCCAGCAGCTGGGGCGGTGAGACCCAGTACTTC.

CDR3 bases: TGTGCCAGCATCCTCCGTGGGGCGTACGAGCAGTACTTC. It encodes CASILRGAYEQYF. V is TRBV2 and J is TRBJ2-7; tentatively, D is TRBD1 (5 bases). The germline V gene encodes CDR1 SNHLY and CDR2 FYNNEI. Deletions cut 7 bases from V and 4 bases from J, with 14 bases between. This CDR3 comprises 13 residues.

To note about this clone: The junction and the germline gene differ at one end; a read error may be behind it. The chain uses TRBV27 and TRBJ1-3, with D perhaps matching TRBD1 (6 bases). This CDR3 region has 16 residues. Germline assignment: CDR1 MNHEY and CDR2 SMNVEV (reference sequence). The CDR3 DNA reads TGTGCCAGCAGTCTATCCGGGACATTAGAGGGAAACACCATATATTTT. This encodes CASSLSGTLEGNTIYF.

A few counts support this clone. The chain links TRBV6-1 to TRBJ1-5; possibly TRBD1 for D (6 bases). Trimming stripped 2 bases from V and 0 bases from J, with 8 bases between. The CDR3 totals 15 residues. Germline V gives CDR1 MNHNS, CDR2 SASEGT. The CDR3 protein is CASSEQGLSNQPQHF. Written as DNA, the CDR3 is TGTGCCAGCAGTGAACAGGGGCTTAGCAATCAGCCCCAGCATTTT.

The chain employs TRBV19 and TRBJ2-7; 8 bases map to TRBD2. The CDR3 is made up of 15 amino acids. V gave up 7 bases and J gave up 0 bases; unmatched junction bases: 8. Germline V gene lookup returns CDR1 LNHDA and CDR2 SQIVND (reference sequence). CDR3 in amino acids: CASISLAGSSYEQYF. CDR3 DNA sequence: TGTGCCAGTATTTCTTTAGCGGGGTCCTCCTACGAGCAGTACTTC.

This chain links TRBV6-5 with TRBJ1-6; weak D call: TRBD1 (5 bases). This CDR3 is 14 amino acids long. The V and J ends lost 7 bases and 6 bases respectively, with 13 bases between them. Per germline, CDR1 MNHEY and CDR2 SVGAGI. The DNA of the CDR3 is TGTGCCAGCACCCCTCGGCAGGGTAATTCACCCCTCCACTTT. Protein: CASTPRQGNSPLHF.

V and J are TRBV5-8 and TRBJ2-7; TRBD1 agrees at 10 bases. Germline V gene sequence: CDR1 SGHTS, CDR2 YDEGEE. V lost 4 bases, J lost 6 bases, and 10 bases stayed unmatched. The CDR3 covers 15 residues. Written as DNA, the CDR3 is TGTGCCAGCAGCAAAGTGGGACAGGGGCCGCTCGAGCAGTACTTC. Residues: CASSKVGQGPLEQYF.

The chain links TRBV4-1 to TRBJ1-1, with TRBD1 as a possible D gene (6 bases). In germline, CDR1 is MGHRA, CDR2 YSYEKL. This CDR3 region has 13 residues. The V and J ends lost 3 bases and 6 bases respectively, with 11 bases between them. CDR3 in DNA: TGCGCCAGCAGCCAGAGTACAGGGCCTGAAGCTTTCTTT. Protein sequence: CASSQSTGPEAFF.

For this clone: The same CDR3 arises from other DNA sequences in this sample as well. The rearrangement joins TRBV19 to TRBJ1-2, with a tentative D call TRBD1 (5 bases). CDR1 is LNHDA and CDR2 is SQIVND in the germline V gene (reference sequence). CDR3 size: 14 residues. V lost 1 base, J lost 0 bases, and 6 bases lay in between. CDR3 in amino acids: CASSIGGTNYGYTF. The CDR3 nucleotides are TGTGCCAGTAGTATAGGGGGCACTAACTATGGCTACACCTTC.

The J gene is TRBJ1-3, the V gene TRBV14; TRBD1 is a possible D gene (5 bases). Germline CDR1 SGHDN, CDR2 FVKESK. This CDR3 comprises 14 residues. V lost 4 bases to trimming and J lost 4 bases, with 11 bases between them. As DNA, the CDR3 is TGTGCCAGCAGCCCGTTGGGACCGGGAAACACCATATATTTT. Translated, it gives CASSPLGPGNTIYF. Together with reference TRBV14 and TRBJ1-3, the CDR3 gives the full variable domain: EAGVTQFPSHSVIEKGQTVTLRCDPISGHDNLYWYRRVMGKEIKFLLHFVKESKQDESGMPNNRFLAERTGGTYSTLKVQPAELEDSGVYFCASSPLGPGNTIYFGEGSWLTVV.

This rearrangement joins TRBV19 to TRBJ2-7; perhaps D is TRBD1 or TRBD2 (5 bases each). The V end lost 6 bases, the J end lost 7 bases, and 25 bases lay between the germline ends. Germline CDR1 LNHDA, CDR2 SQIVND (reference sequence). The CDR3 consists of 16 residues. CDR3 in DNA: TGTGCCAGTAGCCCGCGACGGGGTAATTGGGGCGGAGAGCAGTACTTC. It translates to CASSPRRGNWGGEQYF.

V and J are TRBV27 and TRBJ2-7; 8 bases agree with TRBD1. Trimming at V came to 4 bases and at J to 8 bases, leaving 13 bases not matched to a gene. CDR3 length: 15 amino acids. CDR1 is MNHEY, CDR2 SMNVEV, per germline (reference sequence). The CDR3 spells CASSSSGTGRRQQYF. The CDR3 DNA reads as TGTGCCAGCAGTTCTTCCGGGACAGGACGACGCCAGCAGTACTTC.

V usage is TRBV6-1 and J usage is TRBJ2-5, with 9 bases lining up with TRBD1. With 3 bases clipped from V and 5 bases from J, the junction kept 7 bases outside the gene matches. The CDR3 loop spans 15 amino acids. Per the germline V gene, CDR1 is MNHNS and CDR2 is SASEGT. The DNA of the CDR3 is TGTGCCAGCAGTGACTGGGGGACAGGGCGCGAGACCCAGTACTTC. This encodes CASSDWGTGRETQYF.

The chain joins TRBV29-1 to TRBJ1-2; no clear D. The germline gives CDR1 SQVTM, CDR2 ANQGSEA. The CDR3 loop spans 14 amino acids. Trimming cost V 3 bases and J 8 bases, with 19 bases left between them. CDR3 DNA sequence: TGCAGCGTTGAGCGGCAAAGGAATGACAACGGCTACACCTTC. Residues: CSVERQRNDNGYTF.

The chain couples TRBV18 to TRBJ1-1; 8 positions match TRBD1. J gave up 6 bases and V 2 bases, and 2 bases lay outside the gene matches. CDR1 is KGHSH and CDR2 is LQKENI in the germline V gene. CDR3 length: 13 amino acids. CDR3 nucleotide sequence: TGTGCCAGCTCACCAACGACAGGGGCTGAAGCTTTCTTT. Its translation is CASSPTTGAEAFF.

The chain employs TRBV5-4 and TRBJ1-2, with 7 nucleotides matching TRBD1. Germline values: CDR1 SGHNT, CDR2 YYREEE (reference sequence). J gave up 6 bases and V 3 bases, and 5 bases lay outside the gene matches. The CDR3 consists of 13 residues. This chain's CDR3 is CASSSTGFDGYTF. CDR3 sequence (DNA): TGTGCCAGCAGCTCGACAGGGTTTGATGGCTACACCTTC.

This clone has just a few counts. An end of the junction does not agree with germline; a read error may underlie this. The CDR3 DNA reads as TGCGCCAGCAGCCACGGGACAGCAAACACTGAAGCTTTCTTT. As protein: CASSHGTANTEAFF. The J gene is TRBJ1-1, the V gene TRBV6-1; TRBD1 aligns across 7 bases. Germline-derived CDR1 and CDR2 are MNHNS and SASEGT. This CDR3 has 14 residues.

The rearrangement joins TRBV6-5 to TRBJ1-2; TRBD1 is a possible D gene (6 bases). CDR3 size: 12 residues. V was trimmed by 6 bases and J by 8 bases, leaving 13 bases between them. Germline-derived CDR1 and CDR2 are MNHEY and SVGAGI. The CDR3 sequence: CASRGQPGGYTF. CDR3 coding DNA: TGTGCCAGCAGGGGACAACCGGGGGGCTACACCTTC.

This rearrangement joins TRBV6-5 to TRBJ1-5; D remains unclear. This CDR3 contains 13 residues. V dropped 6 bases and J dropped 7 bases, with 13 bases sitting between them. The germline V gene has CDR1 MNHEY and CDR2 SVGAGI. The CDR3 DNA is TGTGCCAGCAGCAATAGCCTGGAGCAGCCCCAGCATTTT. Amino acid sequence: CASSNSLEQPQHF.

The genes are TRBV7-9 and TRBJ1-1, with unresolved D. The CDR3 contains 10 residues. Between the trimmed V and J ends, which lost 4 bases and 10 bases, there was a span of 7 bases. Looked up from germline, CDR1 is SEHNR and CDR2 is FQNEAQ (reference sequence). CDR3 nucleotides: TGTGCCAGCAGCTCCGGAGGAGCTTTCTTT. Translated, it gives CASSSGGAFF.

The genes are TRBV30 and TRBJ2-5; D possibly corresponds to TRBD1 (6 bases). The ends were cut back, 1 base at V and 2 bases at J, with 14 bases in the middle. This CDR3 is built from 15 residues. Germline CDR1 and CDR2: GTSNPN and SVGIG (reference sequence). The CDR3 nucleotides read TGTGCCTGGAGTGATCCGGGGACACGGCAAGAGACCCAGTACTTC. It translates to CAWSDPGTRQETQYF.